This entry is about one TCR beta chain. This sample was included in a study of Graves' ophthalmopathy and Graves' hyperthyroidism. CDR3 length: 17 residues. Germline V gene sequence: CDR1 MNHEY, CDR2 SVGAGI. The V and J ends lost 2 bases and 3 bases, in that order; junction bases with no gene match: 5. Amplification targeted the TCR beta CDR3 regions, with RNA transcripts as the source material. First-round RT-PCR with HTBI primers preceded a second-round multiplex PCR. TCRdb re-derived calls from the multiplex PCR reads in MiXCR, one entry per CDR3 protein. Of roughly 400,000 distinct CDR3 sequences listed, 15% to 20% are singletons.

V is TRBV6-5 and J is TRBJ2-6; 9 positions agree with TRBD1. Input material: peripheral blood. This sequence was found in an adult woman with stable Graves' hyperthyroidism. The CDR3 loop is CASSYRTGGFGANVLTF. As DNA, the CDR3 is TGTGCCAGCAGTTACCGCACAGGGGGCTTTGGGGCCAACGTCCTGACTTTC.